The T cell receptor beta chain described here comes from a study of CD8+CD57+ T cells in acquired aplastic anemia. Profiling that covered TCR beta VDJ and CDR3 relied on genomic DNA as its template. MiXCR was run by TCRdb on the reads, yielding one entry per CDR3 protein. The data contain roughly 180,000 distinct CDR3 sequences, around half of them singletons. This CDR3 has 16 residues. Germline CDR1 reads SGDLS; CDR2 reads YYNGEE. V dropped 0 bases and J dropped 2; count of bases not matched to a gene: 7. The sample was sorted CD4+, CD8+, or CD8+CD57+ T cells (not recorded which) from PBMCs. This TCR was recovered from a human donor in good health. The chain is built from TRBV9 and TRBJ2-5; TRBD2 matches at 7 bases. CDR3 region: CASSVGNGGGQETQYF. In DNA, the CDR3 is TGTGCCAGCAGCGTAGGGAATGGGGGGGGACAAGAGACCCAGTACTTC.